Following are 27 T cell receptor beta chains from one sample sequenced in a study of early T cells in non-severe SARS-CoV-2 infection. In TCRdb, the 5' RACE reads were re-called with MiXCR into one record per CDR3 protein. The repertoire holds 88,000 or so distinct CDR3 sequences, with approximately 15% as singletons. Sequencing was performed on whole blood. Every receptor here comes from an adult who was a healthcare worker with PCR-confirmed SARS-CoV-2 infection or an uninfected control (not recorded which).

The table lists this clonotype with a few counts. For the CDR3, the DNA is TGTGCCAGCAGTGACAGAGCCTACGAGCAGTACTTC. Protein sequence: CASSDRAYEQYF. The chain is built from TRBV6-5 and TRBJ2-7; tentative D call: TRBD1 (5 bases). CDR1 and CDR2 from the germline V gene are MNHEY and SVGAGI. The CDR3 extends over 12 amino acids. V was pared by 5 bases and J by 2 bases, with 7 bases between.

This clonotype counts as medium-sized. The rearrangement joins TRBV11-2 to TRBJ2-3, with D hard to call. CDR3 length: 15 residues. Germline V gene lookup returns CDR1 SGHAT and CDR2 FQNNGV. V lost 5 bases and J lost 6, with 18 bases in between. The CDR3 reads CASSQVWPSLDTQYF. In DNA, the CDR3 is TGTGCCAGCAGCCAAGTTTGGCCCTCCCTGGATACGCAGTATTTT. The full variable domain, its missing parts supplied by reference TRBV11-2 and TRBJ2-3, is EAGVAQSPRYKIIEKRQSVAFWCNPISGHATLYWYQQILGQGPKLLIQFQNNGVVDDSQLPKDRFSAERLKGVDSTLKIQPAKLEDSAVYLCASSQVWPSLDTQYFGPGTRLTVL.

Many counts were recorded for this clonotype. The chain recombines TRBV3-1 with TRBJ2-7; D call uncertain. Per germline, CDR1 LGHDT and CDR2 YNNKEL (reference sequence). V was cut by 1 base and J by 5 bases, with 6 bases left in between. The CDR3 spans 12 residues. Here the CDR3 reads CASSQVVHEQYF. CDR3 sequence (DNA): TGTGCCAGCAGCCAAGTCGTCCACGAGCAGTACTTC.

This chain links TRBV29-1 with TRBJ2-1; D is unclear. Trimming cost V 5 bases and J 0 bases, with 8 bases left between them. CDR3 size: 13 residues. Looked up from germline, CDR1 is SQVTM and CDR2 is ANQGSEA. The CDR3 DNA follows: TGCAGCGTTTCGATAAGCTCCTACAATGAGCAGTTCTTC. Translation: CSVSISSYNEQFF.

This clonotype has just a few counts. The chain couples TRBV19 to TRBJ2-2; 7 nucleotides line up with TRBD1. V trimming: 6 bases; J trimming: 4 bases; junction bases outside the gene matches: 8. This CDR3 has 15 amino acids. The germline V gene has CDR1 LNHDA and CDR2 SQIVND (reference sequence). The CDR3 nucleotides read TGTGCCAGTAGGCGGACAGGCTTACCCACCGGGGAGCTGTTTTTT. Translating it yields CASRRTGLPTGELFF.

This clonotype was observed a few times. The chain links TRBV21-1 to TRBJ1-4; TRBD1 reflects the table's D call only, with no check against the DNA. TRBV21-1 represents a pseudogene. This CDR3 has 17 amino acids. CDR3 coding DNA: TGTGCCAGCAGCAAACGAAAGGCGGGACAGAGAATGAAAAAACTGTTTTTT. This gives the protein CASSKRKAGQRMKKLFF.

This clonotype was seen a handful of times. This chain connects TRBV29-1 to TRBJ2-7; 10 nucleotides align to TRBD1. Germline values: CDR1 SQVTM, CDR2 ANQGSEA. The CDR3 loop spans 13 amino acids. V was pared by 7 bases and J by 3 bases, with 6 bases of the junction left unmatched. CDR3 protein: CSAWTGGGYEQYF. CDR3 bases: TGCAGCGCCTGGACAGGGGGAGGCTACGAGCAGTACTTC.

This rearrangement joins TRBV28 to TRBJ2-6; the D is unclear. Trimming stripped 8 bases from V and 0 bases from J, with 5 bases between. CDR1 is MDHEN, CDR2 SYDVKM, per germline. The CDR3 runs 13 residues. CDR3 nucleotide sequence: TGTGCCAGCGGTTACTCTGGGGCCAACGTCCTGACTTTC. Residues: CASGYSGANVLTF. The entire variable domain, with the rest obtained from reference TRBV28 and TRBJ2-6, is as follows: DVKVTQSSRYLVKRTGEKVFLECVQDMDHENMFWYRQDPGLGLRLIYFSYDVKMKEKGDIPEGYSVSREKKERFSLILESASTNQTSMYLCASGYSGANVLTFGAGSRLTVL.

The chain links TRBV7-2 to TRBJ2-3; 9 bases are shared with TRBD2. Germline CDR1 is SGHTA and CDR2 is FQGNSA. The V segment lost 5 bases and the J segment 3 bases; nucleotides outside the gene matches: 12. This CDR3 comprises 17 residues. The CDR3 coding sequence is TGTGCCAGCAGCCAGAGCCGGTGGACTAGCGTAACAGATACGCAGTATTTT. It encodes CASSQSRWTSVTDTQYF.

Only a few counts were recorded for this clonotype. The genes are TRBV7-9 and TRBJ1-4; no definite D call. Trimming left V 2 bases short and J 0 bases short, with 7 bases between. Germline V gene sequence: CDR1 SEHNR, CDR2 FQNEAQ (reference sequence). This CDR3 is built from 15 residues. DNA of the CDR3: TGTGCCAGCAGCTTAATTGGTGCAACTAATGAAAAACTGTTTTTT. Its translation: CASSLIGATNEKLFF.

The table lists this clonotype with many counts. This chain uses TRBV5-1 with TRBJ2-7, with D unresolved. CDR1 is SGHRS, CDR2 YFSETQ, per germline. The V end was cut by 4 bases, the J end by 2 bases, with 13 bases between. This CDR3 contains 14 residues. The CDR3, as DNA: TGCGCCAGCAGCACCCAGACTGAGACCTACGAGCAGTACTTC. It is translated as CASSTQTETYEQYF.

The chain combines TRBV5-6 with TRBJ2-7; no clear D. This CDR3 has 13 amino acids. CDR1 is SGHDT, CDR2 YYEEEE, per germline. V dropped 0 bases and J dropped 3 bases, with 7 bases sitting between them. The CDR3 nucleotides read TGTGCCAGCAGCTTGGAGGGATACTACGAGCAGTACTTC. This codes for CASSLEGYYEQYF.

This clonotype showed up just a few times. One end of the junction fails to match germline, which may point to a read error. The genes are TRBV4-1 and TRBJ1-4; D is unresolved. The germline V gene encodes CDR1 MGHRA and CDR2 YSYEKL. The CDR3 spans 17 residues. In DNA, the CDR3 is TGCGCCAGCCGCCAGCGGGCTACGAGGGCAACTAATGAAAAACTGTTTTTT. The encoded protein is CASRQRATRATNEKLFF.

This clonotype was seen ten or more times. The genes are TRBV30 and TRBJ2-3; no firm D call. V was cut by 4 bases and J by 2 bases, with 16 bases left in between. Germline CDR1 and CDR2: GTSNPN and SVGIG (reference sequence). This CDR3 is 15 amino acids long. CDR3 region: CAWTPWLELTDTQYF. CDR3 bases: TGTGCCTGGACGCCCTGGCTAGAACTCACAGATACGCAGTATTTT.

The gene calls are TRBV27 and TRBJ2-7; D uncertain. Germline CDR1 MNHEY, CDR2 SMNVEV (reference sequence). Trimming took 3 bases from V and 0 from J, leaving 6 bases between them. CDR3 length: 13 residues. The CDR3, as DNA: TGTGCCAGCAGTTTCTCGAGCTCCTACGAGCAGTACTTC. Translation: CASSFSSSYEQYF.

This clonotype has a handful of counts. This chain uses TRBV7-9 with TRBJ2-7; 7 nucleotides line up with TRBD2. CDR1 is SEHNR, CDR2 FQNEAQ, per germline (reference sequence). The CDR3 contains 15 residues. J gave up 4 bases and V 5 bases, and 11 bases lay outside the gene matches. The CDR3: CASSPAGLGLYEQYF. In DNA form, the CDR3 reads TGTGCCAGCAGCCCAGCCGGACTAGGGCTGTACGAGCAGTACTTC.

This clonotype was found many times. The chain links TRBV12-3 or TRBV12-4 to TRBJ1-2; D is uncertain. V was clipped by 7 bases and J by 7 bases, with 19 bases between them. There are 14 residues in the CDR3. CDR3 nucleotides: TGTGCCAGCACCAAAAAAGAGGCAGCAGTTGGCTACACCTTC. It encodes CASTKKEAAVGYTF.

This chain's CDR3 is CASSYSQQNTEAFF. For the CDR3, the DNA is TGTGCCAGCAGTTACTCGCAACAGAACACTGAAGCTTTCTTT. V usage is TRBV6-5 and J usage is TRBJ1-1; no clear D. The CDR3 is made up of 14 amino acids. CDR1 and CDR2 from the germline V gene are MNHEY and SVGAGI. V was pared by 0 bases and J by 1 base, with 6 bases between.

The chain links TRBV25-1 to TRBJ2-2; D is unresolved. Germline assignment: CDR1 MGHDK and CDR2 SYGVNS. CDR3 length: 15 residues. The V and J ends lost 5 bases and 2 bases respectively, with 12 bases between them. CDR3 coding DNA: TGTGCCAGCAGTCCCGACAACTCCAACACCGGGGAGCTGTTTTTT. As protein: CASSPDNSNTGELFF.

The table lists this clonotype with a few counts. V gene TRBV3-1 combines with J gene TRBJ2-7; 10 bases map to TRBD2. The CDR3 consists of 17 residues. Germline CDR1 LGHDT, CDR2 YNNKEL (reference sequence). V was clipped by 0 bases and J by 5 bases; unmatched bases: 10. CDR3 in amino acids: CASSQDNGLAGVHEQYF. The CDR3 DNA is TGTGCCAGCAGCCAAGATAACGGGCTAGCGGGAGTCCACGAGCAGTACTTC.

The rearrangement joins TRBV28 to TRBJ2-1; 9 bases agree with TRBD1. The CDR3 is 15 amino acids. V dropped 6 bases and J dropped 7; count of bases not matched to a gene: 10. CDR1 MDHEN and CDR2 SYDVKM come from the germline V gene. The CDR3 region has the DNA TGTGCCAGCAGCCCTTGGGACAGGGTTTTTAATGAGCAGTTCTTC. Protein product: CASSPWDRVFNEQFF.

The chain combines TRBV4-1 with TRBJ2-7; D is unclear. Deletions cut 0 bases from V and 2 bases from J, with 11 bases between. This CDR3 contains 15 residues. The germline CDR1 and CDR2 sequences are MGHRA and YSYEKL. The CDR3 bases are TGCGCCAGCAGCCAAGAAGTACAAGCTACCTACGAGCAGTACTTC. Amino acids: CASSQEVQATYEQYF.

The sample holds many counts of this clonotype. The J gene is TRBJ2-3, the V gene TRBV2; D unresolved. CDR3 size: 15 residues. V lost 8 bases and J 1 base, leaving 16 bases between the germline ends. In germline, CDR1 is SNHLY, CDR2 FYNNEI. The CDR3 protein is CASDLGVGRTDTQYF. In DNA, the CDR3 is TGTGCCAGCGATCTTGGGGTAGGGCGCACAGATACGCAGTATTTT.

V is TRBV6-2 or TRBV6-3 and J is TRBJ1-1; no reliable D call. In germline, CDR1 is MNHEY, CDR2 SVGEGT. Trimming took 6 bases from V and 13 from J, leaving 21 bases between them. The CDR3 is 13 residues long. This chain's CDR3 is CASSPTSQPVDFF. CDR3 nucleotide sequence: TGTGCCAGCAGCCCCACCTCACAACCAGTGGATTTCTTT.

This clonotype was seen ten or more times. The CDR3 coding sequence is TGTGCCAGCAGCCCGGGACTAGCGGGAACCTACGAGCAGTACTTC. Protein sequence: CASSPGLAGTYEQYF. The chain combines TRBV5-4 with TRBJ2-7; 13 bases agree with TRBD2. The CDR3 is made up of 15 amino acids. Trimming removed 4 bases from V and 2 bases from J; junction bases left unmatched: 3. CDR1 is SGHNT, CDR2 YYREEE, per germline (reference sequence).

The rearrangement joins TRBV3-1 to TRBJ2-1; 7 nucleotides match TRBD1. V dropped 1 base and J dropped 15; count of bases not matched to a gene: 3. The germline gives CDR1 LGHDT, CDR2 YNNKEL (reference sequence). CDR3 size: 11 residues. Here the CDR3 DNA reads TGTGCCAGCAGCCAAGCACAGGGGCTGTTCTTC. Encoded protein: CASSQAQGLFF.

This clonotype was observed a handful of times. V usage is TRBV11-1 and J usage is TRBJ2-7, with 8 bases fitting TRBD2. The germline gives CDR1 SGHAT, CDR2 FQDESV (reference sequence). V gave up 6 bases and J gave up 4 bases; unmatched junction bases: 11. This CDR3 is 15 amino acids long. The CDR3 sequence: CASSQENGRAYEQYF. The CDR3 DNA follows: TGTGCCAGCAGTCAGGAAAACGGGAGGGCGTACGAGCAGTACTTC.